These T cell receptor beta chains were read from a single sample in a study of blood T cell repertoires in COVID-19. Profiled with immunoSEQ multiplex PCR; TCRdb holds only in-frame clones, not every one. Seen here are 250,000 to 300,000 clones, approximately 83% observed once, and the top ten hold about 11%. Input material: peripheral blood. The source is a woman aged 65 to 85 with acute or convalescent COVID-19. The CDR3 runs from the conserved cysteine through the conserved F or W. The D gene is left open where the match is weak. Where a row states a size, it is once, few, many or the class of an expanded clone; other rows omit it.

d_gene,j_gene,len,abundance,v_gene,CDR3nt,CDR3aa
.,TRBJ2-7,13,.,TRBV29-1,TGCAGCGTTGGGACTCACCGCTCCTACGAGCAGTACTTC,CSVGTHRSYEQYF
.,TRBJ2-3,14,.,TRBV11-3,TGTGCCAGCAGCTTAGGACAGCACACAGATACGCAGTATTTT,CASSLGQHTDTQYF
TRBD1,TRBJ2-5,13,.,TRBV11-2,TGTGCCAGCAGCCCAGGGGGCAGGGAGACCCAGTACTTC,CASSPGGRETQYF
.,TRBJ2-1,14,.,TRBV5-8,TGTGCCAGCAGCTTGGTCCTAGGGGACAATGAGCAGTTCTTC,CASSLVLGDNEQFF
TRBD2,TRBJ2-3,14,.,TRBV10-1,TGCGCCAGCAGTGTCGATGCGGGGGGAGATACGCAGTATTTT,CASSVDAGGDTQYF
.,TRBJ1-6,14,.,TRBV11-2,TGTGCCAGCAGCCTTGGGGCTAGTGGTTCACCCCTCCACTTT,CASSLGASGSPLHF
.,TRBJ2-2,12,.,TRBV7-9,TGTGCCAGCAGCTTACTTGCCGGGGAGCTGTTTTTT,CASSLLAGELFF
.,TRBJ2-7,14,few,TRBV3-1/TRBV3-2,TGTGCCAGCAGCCAAGGAAACAGATACTACGAGCAGTACTTC,CASSQGNRYYEQYF
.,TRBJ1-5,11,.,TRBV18,TGTGCCAGCTCATCAGGAGGTCCCCAGCATTTT,CASSSGGPQHF
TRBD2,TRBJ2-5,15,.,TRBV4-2,TGTGCCAGCAGCCAATCTAGCGGGGGGGCCGGGACCCAGTACTTC,CASSQSSGGAGTQYF